This TCR beta chain came from a study of cytomegalovirus exposure and HLA in healthy donors (dated by TCRdb to 2016 to 2017). A note on the overall study: An earlier analysis of roughly 500 of the donors reported under 300 Gb of sequence data and 117 million unique TCR beta sequences obtained from 180 million or so T cells. Five DR-DQ haplotypes were treated as single units for association and clustering because of strong linkage in the cohort. Donor age, sex, ethnicity and CMV serostatus were compiled together with the repertoire data. Typing coverage varied by locus: roughly 620-640 donors for A, B, C, DRB1 and DQB1; 500 to 550 for DQA1; approximately 610 for DPA1; roughly 450 for DPB1. Of the roughly 400 genotyped donors, over 70% fell in the genetic ancestry cluster associated with self-reported Caucasian donors. Among under 450 genotyped donors of the cohort, an average of around 240,000 unique TCR beta nucleotide sequences were sequenced per donor, around 20% of them non-productive. All discovery cohort repertoires had been generated using a single sequencing platform. The later analysis used no new phenotypic data to find candidate immune exposures, relying instead on TCR beta sequences and their occurrence across donors. HLA typing included class I and class II loci at four-digit resolution. In a later genetic analysis, genome-wide SNP genotypes for about three fifths of the roughly 670 donors were used, and that subset was treated as a discovery cohort. The aim of the study was to test whether cataloging public T cell receptors could identify signatures of past pathogen exposure. The study used immunosequencing to profile the T cell repertoires of approximately 630 subjects and linked those repertoires to cytomegalovirus serostatus. High-throughput TCR immunosequencing, statistical association of individual TCRs with disease status, and machine learning were combined to predict cytomegalovirus infection status. A later analysis re-analyzed previously published TCR beta repertoires from 500 to 700 donors and added high-resolution HLA genotyping to study TCR occurrence patterns. An earlier analysis of a few hundred of the donors applied high-throughput TCR beta sequencing to assess whether each TCR beta V gene segment acted as functional or pseudogenic. Besides the first cohort of more than 650 subjects, a separate validation cohort made up of roughly 130 different subjects was used. About 300 gigabases of sequencing data and 91 million or so unique TCR sequences made up an early release that covered 640 HLA-typed donors.

Summary of the overall study and its limitations: When HLA alleles, especially DR and DQ, strongly co-occurred, attributing TCR associations to individual alleles was difficult. Broadly in line with IMGT annotations, most TCR beta V segments showed up in productive rearrangements about 87% or about 30% of the time in an earlier analysis of 450 to 600 of the donors. Sequencing depth was assumed to be roughly uniform across donors in the presence/absence analyses, though that assumption may not hold. Only TCR beta chains were sequenced in this cohort, and the absence of alpha or paired-chain data limited detectable features. Correlated functional status among segregating V segments might be attributable to linkage disequilibrium, but an unknown experimental factor could not be ruled out. Because counts were too low, about 17 rarely observed V segments, including chromosome 9 orphons, were excluded from the earlier analysis of some 590 of the donors. According to a later analysis, most CMV-associated TCR beta chains appeared to be HLA-restricted, and the HLA associations seemed to be driven largely by CMV exposure. Some IMGT-functional V segments, including TRBV6-2 and TRBV6-3, could not be told apart with the 87-base-pair reads, so those segments were excluded. A group of highly shared sequence variants was considered likely to be a technical artifact of the sequencing pipeline. Because HLA typing was unavailable for some donors at each locus, only the typed subset was used in association tests. Most TCR sequences were observed very rarely across donors, whereas some public TCRs were present in many individuals. Immune exposure information for the cohort was limited to CMV serostatus. The study listed over 150 TCR beta chains as associated with cytomegalovirus. In vitro tests confirmed that a few of the cytomegalovirus-associated TCR beta chains recognize cytomegalovirus antigens. A further reported finding was that TCR beta sequences accurately predicted the HLA-A and HLA-B alleles for most subjects in the first cohort. A later analysis found that TCR association rates varied across HLA loci, with DRB1 alleles showing the most associated TCRs and HLA-C alleles the fewest. The authors suggested that the approach could potentially be extended to other disease states and immunological phenotypes. Several of the top co-occurrence clusters appeared to be linked to parvovirus B19, influenza, CMV and Epstein-Barr virus, according to a later analysis. At a false discovery rate of 0.05, a later analysis linked 16,951 TCR beta sequences to specific HLA alleles. Cytomegalovirus status was reported to be diagnosed by the classifier with high specificity and sensitivity in both the original and validation cohorts. A later genetic analysis reported fewer N-insertions in productive TCRs among donors in an Asian-associated ancestry cluster than the roughly 620-donor mean. A later analysis found that HLA-associated TCR beta chains were more clonally expanded and had lower generation probabilities than equally common non-associated chains. V-gene and J-gene trimming of TCR beta chains was associated with a missense DCLRE1C variant in a later genetic analysis, and the association was replicated in an independent cohort.

Cut back by 7 bases and 5 bases, the V and J ends lie 15 bases apart. As encoded in the germline V gene, CDR1 is ENHRY while CDR2 is SYGVKD. From the cysteine up to the phenylalanine, the CDR3 has a length of 14 residues. CDR3 DNA is the only sequence kept; it has 42 bases, read in frame from the first base. Turning to this clone: Its antigen target is currently unknown. Base qualities are not recorded, but no much larger clone differs from it by a single base.

To prepare the library, the immunoSEQ multiplex PCR assay was applied. The multiplex PCR relied on a mix of 60 forward primers for TCR Vbeta segments and 13 reverse primers for TCR Jbeta segments. A multiplex PCR assay on genomic DNA amplified the CDR3 region of rearranged TCR beta genes. The Illumina HiSeq System was used to sequence the amplified TCR beta libraries as 87-base-pair reads. Under the source paper's analysis protocol: In a later analysis, some 80 million unique TCR beta chains were counted across the approximately 670 repertoires, and roughly 11 million of these chains were shared by at least two donors. Raw reads were error-corrected and collapsed into unique sequences by a nearest-neighbor algorithm in which closely related sequences were merged to remove PCR and sequencing errors. V, D and J gene segments were assigned by aligning CDR3 sequences to IMGT reference sequences. For a sequence to be retained, at least a six-nucleotide match to both a V gene segment and a J gene segment was required. Rearrangements were called productive when the CDR3 lacked stop codons and stayed in frame with V and J; all others were non-productive. CDR3 was defined by IMGT convention, running from the second conserved V-encoded cysteine to the conserved J-encoded phenylalanine. The earlier analysis of 500 to 650 of the donors excluded any sequence lacking an unambiguous match to a single V gene segment. An earlier analysis of a few hundred of the donors called V segments functional above 56.7% productive rearrangements and segregating when the between-donor standard deviation exceeded 5%. A statistical classification framework was developed to diagnose cytomegalovirus status using the catalog of TCR beta chain sequences. A later analysis assigned V and J genes by comparing TCR nucleotide sequences with IMGT/GENE-DB human TR gene sequences. A later analysis assigned CDR3 sequences and most-parsimonious VDJ recombination scenarios with the TCRdist pipeline. In a later analysis, every TCR beta chain was defined by the combination of its CDR3 amino acid sequence and its V-gene family, and reads without a unique V-gene family were dropped. To address suspected cross-contamination and a sequencing artifact, a later analysis removed 450 to 700 highly shared, low-generation-probability nucleotide sequences. In a later analysis, a clonal expansion index for each public chain was calculated from normalized within-repertoire ranks of inferred template counts. In a later analysis, generation probabilities were computed using a VDJ recombination model fitted to out-of-frame rearrangements, and the results were checked against IGoR. In a later analysis, hypergeometric tests were used to score TCR-TCR, TCR-HLA and TCR-CMV co-occurrence, with a repertoire-size bias correction applied to TCR pairs. In a later analysis, false discovery rates were estimated by permuting HLA or CMV assignments 20 times. A later analysis grouped co-occurring TCRs with DBSCAN, adding TCRdist sequence similarity when clustering within HLA-allele-positive subsets. Repertoires with fewer than 30,000 or more than 120,000 public chains, plus five repertoires with anomalous nucleotide sharing, were excluded from co-occurrence clustering. TCRdb re-hosts the immuneACCESS table, in-frame sequences only. Its copies lack some clones; in the studies checked, an unresolved V gene accounts for under half of them, and the cause for the rest is not known. The V and J calls and clone size were taken over from that table, and D and trimming were inferred from the DNA. In all, the sample holds approximately 210,000 clones, and around 75% of those were seen once. Approximately 0.4% of the sample goes to the ten largest clones.

The cohort was made up of roughly 670 healthy bone marrow donors. Cohort members were all nominally healthy when sampled, although unrecorded immune exposures were likely present. The donor tested CMV seropositive and was one of the 289 seropositive cohort members. Every donor gave a peripheral blood sample, and the peripheral blood mononuclear cells from that sample were used for TCR beta sequencing. The Qiagen DNeasy Blood Extraction Kit was used to extract genomic DNA from the blood cell samples. Sequencing was done on a sample of PBMCs. This TCR was sampled from a male donor in good health and CMV-seropositive. The receptor chain draws on TRBV10-3 and TRBJ2-1; the D region possibly corresponds to TRBD1 (6 bases align). The nucleotides read TGTGCCATCACCGCAGGGGAAGCAAACAATGAGCAGTTCTTC. This translates into CAITAGEANNEQFF.